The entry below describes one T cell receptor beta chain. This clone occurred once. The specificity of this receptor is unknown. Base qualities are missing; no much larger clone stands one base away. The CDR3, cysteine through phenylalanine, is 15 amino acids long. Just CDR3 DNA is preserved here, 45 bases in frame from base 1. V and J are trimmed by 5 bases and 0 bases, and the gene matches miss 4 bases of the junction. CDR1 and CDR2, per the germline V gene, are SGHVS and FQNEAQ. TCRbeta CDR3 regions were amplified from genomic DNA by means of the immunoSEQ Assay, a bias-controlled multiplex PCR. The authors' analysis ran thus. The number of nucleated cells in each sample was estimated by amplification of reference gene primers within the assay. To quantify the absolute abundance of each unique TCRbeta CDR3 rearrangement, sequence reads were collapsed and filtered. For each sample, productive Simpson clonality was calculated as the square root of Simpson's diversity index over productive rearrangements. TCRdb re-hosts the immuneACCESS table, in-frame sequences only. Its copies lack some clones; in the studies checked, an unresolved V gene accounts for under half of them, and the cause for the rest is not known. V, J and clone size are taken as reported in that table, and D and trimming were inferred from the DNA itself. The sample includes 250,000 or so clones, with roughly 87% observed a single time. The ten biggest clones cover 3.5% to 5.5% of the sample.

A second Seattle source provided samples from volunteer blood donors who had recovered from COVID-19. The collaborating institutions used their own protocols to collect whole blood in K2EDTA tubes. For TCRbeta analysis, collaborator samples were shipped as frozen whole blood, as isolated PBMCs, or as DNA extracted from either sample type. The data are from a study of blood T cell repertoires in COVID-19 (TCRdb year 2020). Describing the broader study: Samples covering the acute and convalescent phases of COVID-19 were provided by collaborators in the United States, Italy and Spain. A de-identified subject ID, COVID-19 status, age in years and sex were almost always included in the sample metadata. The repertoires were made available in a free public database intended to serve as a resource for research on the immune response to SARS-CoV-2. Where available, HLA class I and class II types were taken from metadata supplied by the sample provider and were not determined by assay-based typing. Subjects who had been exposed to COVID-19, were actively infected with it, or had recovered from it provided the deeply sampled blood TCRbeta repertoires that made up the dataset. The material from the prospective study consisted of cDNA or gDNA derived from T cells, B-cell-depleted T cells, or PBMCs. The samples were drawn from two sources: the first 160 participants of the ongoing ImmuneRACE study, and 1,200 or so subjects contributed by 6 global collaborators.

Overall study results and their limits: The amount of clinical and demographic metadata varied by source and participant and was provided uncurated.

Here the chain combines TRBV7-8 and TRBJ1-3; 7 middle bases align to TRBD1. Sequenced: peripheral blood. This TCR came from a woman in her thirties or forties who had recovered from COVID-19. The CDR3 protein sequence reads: CASSQDRASGNTIYF. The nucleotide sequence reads TGTGCCAGCAGCCAAGACAGGGCCTCTGGAAACACCATATATTTT.